This is a list of T cell receptor beta chains from one sample in a study of blood T cell repertoires in COVID-19. Produced via immunoSEQ multiplex PCR; TCRdb's table is partial and in-frame only. The sample holds about 270,000 clones; about 89% are singletons and the top ten take just under 9%. The sample consisted of peripheral blood. All receptors derive from a man aged 35 to 55 with active or convalescent COVID-19. Both conserved end residues are part of each CDR3. D genes are given only for firm matches. The size entry is marked missing in some rows and otherwise reads once, few, many or a size class.

J gene | CDR3 length | D gene | V gene | clone size | CDR3 DNA | CDR3 protein
TRBJ2-2 | 13 | NA | TRBV3-1/TRBV3-2 | NA | TGTGCCAGCAGCCTTGCAGGGGCCGGGGAGCTGTTTTTT | CASSLAGAGELFF
TRBJ2-7 | 15 | NA | TRBV14 | NA | TGTGCCAGCAGTCCTGGGCCCCACCCCGGCTACGAGCAGTACTTC | CASSPGPHPGYEQYF
TRBJ2-6 | 18 | NA | TRBV2 | NA | TGTGCCAGCACCGGAGGACAGGGAGGGCAACTCTGGGCCAACGTCCTGACTTTC | CASTGGQGGQLWANVLTF
TRBJ1-5 | 11 | NA | TRBV6-2/TRBV6-3 | NA | TGTGCCAGCAGCCTCGGGGGGCCCCAGCATTTT | CASSLGGPQHF
TRBJ2-5 | 13 | NA | TRBV18 | NA | TGTGCCAGCTCACCCGGGGTAGCGGAACCCCGAGACTTC | CASSPGVAEPRDF
TRBJ1-6 | 11 | TRBD1 | TRBV6-7 | NA | TGTGCCAGCCAGGGGGATTCACCCCTCCACTTT | CASQGDSPLHF
TRBJ2-5 | 14 | TRBD2 | TRBV7-3 | NA | TGTGCCAGCAGCTCGGGACTAGCGGGAGGGACCCAGTACTTC | CASSSGLAGGTQYF
TRBJ2-7 | 13 | NA | TRBV28 | NA | TGTGCCAGCAGGCCAGGGGGGCCCGGGGAGCAGTACTTC | CASRPGGPGEQYF
TRBJ1-6 | 18 | NA | TRBV19 | few | TGTGCCAGTAGTTCCCCCGTGGAGGGGAGCTCCTATAATTCACCCCTCCACTTT | CASSSPVEGSSYNSPLHF
TRBJ2-1 | 16 | TRBD2 | TRBV6-2/TRBV6-3 | NA | TGTGCCAGCAGTTACGCGACTAGCGGGAGGGGAGGTGAGCAGTTCTTC | CASSYATSGRGGEQFF
TRBJ2-2 | 17 | TRBD2 | TRBV18 | NA | TGTGCCAGCCCCGCTGGGGTAGCGGGAGACGGCACCGGGGAGCTGTTTTTT | CASPAGVAGDGTGELFF
TRBJ1-4 | 13 | NA | TRBV3-1/TRBV3-2 | NA | TGTGCCAGCAGCCCGGGAGTTGGAGGAAAACTGTTTTTT | CASSPGVGGKLFF
TRBJ2-4 | 13 | TRBD1 | TRBV2 | NA | TGTGCCAGCATAGGACAGGCCCAAAACATTCAGTACTTC | CASIGQAQNIQYF
TRBJ2-7 | 15 | TRBD2 | TRBV7-9 | NA | TGTGCCAGCAACCCAGGTAGCGGGGTCCTCTACGAGCAGTACTTC | CASNPGSGVLYEQYF
TRBJ1-2 | 14 | TRBD1 | TRBV9 | few | TGTGCCAGCAGCGTAGGGACAGGGGTCTATGGCTACACCTTC | CASSVGTGVYGYTF
TRBJ1-3 | 16 | TRBD1 | TRBV9 | many | TGTGCCAGCAGCCCGAGGGACAGGGCTTATGGAAACACCATATATTTT | CASSPRDRAYGNTIYF
TRBJ2-5 | 13 | NA | TRBV2 | NA | TGTGCCAGCAGTGCCGGGGGATGGGAGACCCAGTACTTC | CASSAGGWETQYF
TRBJ1-5 | 14 | NA | TRBV2 | NA | TGTGCCAGCAATTTTGTGACTGACAATCAGCCCCAGCATTTT | CASNFVTDNQPQHF
TRBJ2-7 | 14 | TRBD1 | TRBV27 | NA | TGTGCCAGCAGTTTAGCCCAGGGGGACGACGAGCAGTACTTC | CASSLAQGDDEQYF
TRBJ2-2 | 13 | NA | TRBV14 | NA | TGTGCCAGCAGCCCCGCGTACACCGGGGAGCTGTTTTTT | CASSPAYTGELFF
TRBJ1-5 | 14 | NA | TRBV4-1 | few | TGCGCCAGCAGCCAAGATAGGGGTTCTCAGCCCCAGCATTTT | CASSQDRGSQPQHF
TRBJ2-1 | 16 | NA | TRBV5-6 | NA | TGTGCCAGCAGCTTGGGAGGGTTAGTAACCTACAATGAGCAGTTCTTC | CASSLGGLVTYNEQFF
TRBJ2-7 | 14 | NA | TRBV6-2/TRBV6-3 | NA | TGTGCCAGCAGTTACTCGCTATCCTACTACGAGCAGTACTTC | CASSYSLSYYEQYF
TRBJ2-1 | 15 | TRBD2 | TRBV19 | NA | TGTGCCAGTAGTACAGGGACTAGCGGGCGGAATGAGCAGTTCTTC | CASSTGTSGRNEQFF
TRBJ2-7 | 18 | TRBD2 | TRBV5-4 | NA | TGTGCCAGCAGCTGGGGTCCAGCGGGGGGCCAGAGCTCCTACGAGCAGTACTTC | CASSWGPAGGQSSYEQYF
TRBJ1-4 | 16 | NA | TRBV7-2 | NA | TGTGCCAGCAGTCAAAGGGGGTTGGGGACCCCGGCGGAACTGTTTTTT | CASSQRGLGTPAELFF
TRBJ2-7 | 13 | NA | TRBV29-1 | NA | TGCAGCGTTGAATGGACAGAGTCCTACGAGCAGTACTTC | CSVEWTESYEQYF
TRBJ1-1 | 14 | NA | TRBV7-8 | once | TGTGCCAGCAGCTTAGCGGGGGGGAACACTGAAGCTTTCTTT | CASSLAGGNTEAFF
TRBJ1-3 | 15 | NA | TRBV3-1/TRBV3-2 | NA | TGTGCCAGCAGCCAAGATAGGGGTGCTGGAAACACCATATATTTT | CASSQDRGAGNTIYF
TRBJ1-2 | 13 | NA | TRBV28 | NA | TGTGCCAGCAGTCAAGGGGGTCACTATGGCTACACCTTC | CASSQGGHYGYTF
TRBJ2-2 | 14 | TRBD1 | TRBV2 | NA | TGTGCCAGCAGTCCGGACAGGGTCAACGGGGAGCTGTTTTTT | CASSPDRVNGELFF
TRBJ1-6 | 14 | NA | TRBV10-3 | few | TGTGCCATCAGTGACCCAGGCATAAATTCACCCCTCCACTTT | CAISDPGINSPLHF
TRBJ1-3 | 14 | NA | TRBV6-1 | NA | TGTGCCAGCAGTGGAGCTAGAGCTGGAAACACCATATATTTT | CASSGARAGNTIYF